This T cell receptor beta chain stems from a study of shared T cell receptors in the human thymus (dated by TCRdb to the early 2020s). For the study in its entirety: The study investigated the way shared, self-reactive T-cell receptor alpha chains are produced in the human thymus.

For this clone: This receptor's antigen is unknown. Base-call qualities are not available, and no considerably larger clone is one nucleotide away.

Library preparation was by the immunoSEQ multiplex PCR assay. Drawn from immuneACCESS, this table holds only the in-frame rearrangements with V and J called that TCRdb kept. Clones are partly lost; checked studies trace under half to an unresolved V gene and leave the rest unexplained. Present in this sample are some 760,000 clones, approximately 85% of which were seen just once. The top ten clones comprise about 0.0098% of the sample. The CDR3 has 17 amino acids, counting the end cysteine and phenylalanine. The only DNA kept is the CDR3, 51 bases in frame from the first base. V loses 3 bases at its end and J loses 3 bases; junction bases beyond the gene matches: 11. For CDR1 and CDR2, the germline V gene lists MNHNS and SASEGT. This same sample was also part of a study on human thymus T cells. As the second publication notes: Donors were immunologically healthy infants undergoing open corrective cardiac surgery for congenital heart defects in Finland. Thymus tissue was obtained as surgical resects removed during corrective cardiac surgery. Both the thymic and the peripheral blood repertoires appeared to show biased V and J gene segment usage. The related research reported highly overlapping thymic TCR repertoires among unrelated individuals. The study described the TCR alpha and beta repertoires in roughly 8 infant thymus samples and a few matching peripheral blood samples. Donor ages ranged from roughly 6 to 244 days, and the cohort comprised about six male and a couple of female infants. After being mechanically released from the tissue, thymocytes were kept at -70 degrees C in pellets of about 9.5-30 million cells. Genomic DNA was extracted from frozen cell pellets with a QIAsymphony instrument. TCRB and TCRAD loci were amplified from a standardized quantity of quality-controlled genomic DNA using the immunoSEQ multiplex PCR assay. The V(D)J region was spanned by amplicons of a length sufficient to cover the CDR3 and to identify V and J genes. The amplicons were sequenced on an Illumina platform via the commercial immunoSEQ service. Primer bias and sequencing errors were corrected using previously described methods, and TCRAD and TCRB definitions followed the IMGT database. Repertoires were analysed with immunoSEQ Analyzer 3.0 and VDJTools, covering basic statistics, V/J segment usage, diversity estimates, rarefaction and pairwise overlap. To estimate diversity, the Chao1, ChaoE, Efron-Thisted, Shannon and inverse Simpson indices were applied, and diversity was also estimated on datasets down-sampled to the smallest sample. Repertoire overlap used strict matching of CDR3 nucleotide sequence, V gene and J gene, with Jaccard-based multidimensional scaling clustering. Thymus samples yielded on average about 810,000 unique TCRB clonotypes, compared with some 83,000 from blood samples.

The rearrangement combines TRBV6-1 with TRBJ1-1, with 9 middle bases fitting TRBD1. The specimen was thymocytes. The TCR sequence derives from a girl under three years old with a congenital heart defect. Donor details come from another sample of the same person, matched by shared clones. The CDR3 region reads CASSEPGQGPSDTEAFF. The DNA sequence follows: TGTGCCAGCAGTGAGCCGGGACAGGGCCCCTCGGACACTGAAGCTTTCTTT.